This T cell receptor (beta chain) was profiled in a study of T-cell memory formation after mild COVID-19. Looking at the study overall: The study found TCR clusters largely donor specific. Overall study findings and caveats: Researchers found some responding clones in pre-infection memory, a sign that cross-reactive memory joined.

The germline CDR1 and CDR2 sequences are LNHDA and SQIVND (reference sequence). The trim removed 7 bases at V and 6 bases at J, leaving 15 bases unmatched. The CDR3 runs to 17 residues. Amplification by 5'RACE using constant-segment primers produced TCR alpha and TCR beta cDNA libraries that carried sample barcodes and UMIs. TCRdb re-analysed the 5' RACE reads in MiXCR, keeping a single row per CDR3 protein. Among hundreds of thousands of distinct CDR3 sequences, around 8% were seen once, and the ten largest hold 22%. Worth noting for this clonotype: Its antigen is unknown.

The gene calls are TRBV19 and TRBJ1-2; 12 nucleotides match TRBD1. The receptor comes from a man aged 18 to 30 who had mild COVID-19 (a few samples of this study predate the infection). Cell type and time point are not known. Sequencing used PBMCs or a T cell subset sorted from them (not recorded which). The CDR3 DNA follows: TGTGCCAGTACAGGGGACAGGGGGCTCACCACCCCCCATGGCTACACCTTC. Translation gives CASTGDRGLTTPHGYTF.